This T cell receptor beta chain comes out of a study of human thymus T cells. Serving as donors were healthy Finnish infants, each of whom was having open corrective surgery for congenital heart defects. An approximately 0.45-1 mL peripheral blood aliquot was taken intraoperatively from four of eight donors. Study findings and constraints: V and J gene usage appeared biased in thymic and blood repertoires.

This CDR3 contains 15 residues. V lost 4 bases and J 8 bases, leaving 20 bases between the germline ends. CDR1 and CDR2 from the germline V gene are MNHEY and SMNVEV (reference sequence). This clone was recorded only once. What it binds is not known. The assay was immunoSEQ multiplex PCR, and TCRdb's table has in-frame clones only and misses some. Of some 46,000 clones in the sample, 94% are singletons; the top ten hold more than 0.1%. This rearrangement joins TRBV27 to TRBJ1-2; D gene unclear. Sequences were obtained from blood. The clonotype was recovered from a boy in the first two years of life with a congenital heart defect but otherwise immunologically healthy. CDR3 sequence (DNA): TGTGCCAGCAGTTCGGTGTCGACGTCGACATGGGGCTACACCTTC. This encodes CASSSVSTSTWGYTF.